This T cell receptor (beta chain) was sequenced for a study of T cells in Graves' hyperthyroidism and ophthalmopathy. Study details: The initial diagnosis was the point when peripheral blood was collected, ahead of any treatment.

This clonotype was observed at least ten times. Its antigen is not identified. A junction end diverges from the germline sequence, so it may reflect a read error. Diagnoses used clinical symptoms, serum thyroxine and TRAb, thyroid ultrasound and orbital computed tomography. The PBMCs had their origin in 7.5 to 10 ml of fresh peripheral blood. General study points: The model made its ophthalmopathy prediction, and onset followed a median approximately 7 months later.

The TCR beta CDR3 regions underwent amplification using RNA transcripts as the source. TCR CDR3 underwent first-round RT-PCR with the HTBI primer set. TCRdb analysed the multiplex PCR reads with MiXCR anew, one entry per CDR3 protein. The sample has about 600,000 distinct CDR3 sequences, 11% to 15% seen once. The V gene's germline CDR1 is SNHLY and CDR2 FYNNEI. This CDR3 contains 15 residues. This sequence joins TRBV2 and TRBJ2-3, with 11 nucleotides matching TRBD2. This clonotype was obtained from a woman in her late teens or twenties with Graves' ophthalmopathy. The specimen sequenced was blood. The CDR3 here is CASREGTSGADTQYF. The CDR3 region has the DNA TGTGCCAGCCGTGAAGGGACTAGCGGCGCAGATACGCAGTATTTT.